These T cell receptor beta chains were read from a single sample in a study of CD8+ T cells in alopecia areata. TCRdb's copy holds only in-frame clones and misses some; the assay was immunoSEQ multiplex PCR. The profile shows about 270,000 clones, 60% of them singletons. The sequencing here drew on CD4+ T cells sorted from blood, taken at roughly week 52, from a patient treated with tofacitinib. These receptors all come from a human donor with alopecia areata. The CDR3 runs from the conserved cysteine through the conserved F or W. The D gene is left open where the match is weak. Size tells how often a clone was seen (once, few, many) or the class of an expanded clone, and some rows leave it out.

v_gene	j_gene	d_gene	abundance	CDR3nt	CDR3aa
TRBV2	TRBJ1-5	TRBD1	.	TGTGCCAGCAAGGGGGGGACAGGGGGCCCTCAGCCCCAGCATTTT	CASKGGTGGPQPQHF
TRBV9	TRBJ2-1	.	.	TGTGCCAGCAGCCCCGTAGGGGGCAATGAGCAGTTCTTC	CASSPVGGNEQFF
TRBV11-2	TRBJ1-2	.	.	TGTGCCAGCAGCCAGATTGGGCAGGAGGTTAACTATGGCTACACCTTC	CASSQIGQEVNYGYTF
TRBV1	TRBJ2-7	.	.	TGCACCAGCAGCCAGGGGTGCCACGAGCAGTACTTC	CTSSQGCHEQYF
TRBV5-4	TRBJ2-5	TRBD2	.	TGTGCCAGCAGCGCCCCGCCGGGAGGGGAGACCCAGTACTTC	CASSAPPGGETQYF
TRBV5-1	TRBJ2-5	TRBD1	.	TGCGCCAGCAGCGGACAGGGTCGGGAGACCCAGTACTTC	CASSGQGRETQYF
TRBV11-2	TRBJ1-4	.	.	TGTGCCAGCAGCTTACAGGGTGTAGGGGAAAAACTGTTTTTT	CASSLQGVGEKLFF
TRBV4-3	TRBJ2-3	TRBD2	.	TGCGCCAGCAGCCAAATCAGCGGGGGGGTACCAGATACGCAGTATTTT	CASSQISGGVPDTQYF
TRBV9	TRBJ2-7	.	.	TGTGCCAGCAGCGCATTTTCTGTCGGGGAGCAGTACTTC	CASSAFSVGEQYF
TRBV6-1	TRBJ1-2	.	.	TGTGCCAGCAGTGAAGGGCAGGGGAGCTATGGCTACACCTTC	CASSEGQGSYGYTF
TRBV25-1	TRBJ2-5	.	.	TGTGCCAGCAGTGAATCCCGTTTATACCAGTACTTC	CASSESRLYQYF
TRBV19	TRBJ2-6	.	few	TGTGCCAGTAAAACCGAGTGGGGGGCCAACGTCCTGACTTTC	CASKTEWGANVLTF
TRBV10-3	TRBJ1-4	.	.	TGTGCCATCAGTGAGCAACAAAGGGGTGAAAAACTGTTTTTT	CAISEQQRGEKLFF
TRBV4-1	TRBJ1-1	.	many	TGCGCCAGCAGGCGCCCCGGGGTTAAGAACACTGAAGCTTTCTTT	CASRRPGVKNTEAFF
TRBV11-2	TRBJ2-2	.	once	TGTGCCAGCAGCCTTACTCTAGCCGTCACCGGGGAGCTGTTTTTT	CASSLTLAVTGELFF
TRBV10-2	TRBJ1-5	.	.	TGCGCCACCACGACAGGAGATAGCAATCAGCCCCAGCATTTT	CATTTGDSNQPQHF
TRBV30	TRBJ1-6	.	.	TGTGCCTGGAGCCCCGGGCAGTATAATTCACCCCTCCACTTT	CAWSPGQYNSPLHF
TRBV19	TRBJ2-6	.	.	TGTGCCAGTCCTCCGGGACATACTTTGTCTGGGGCCAACGTCCTGACTTTC	CASPPGHTLSGANVLTF
TRBV4-1	TRBJ2-7	.	.	TGCGCCAGCAGCCACAGGGGAAGCTCCTACGAGCAGTACTTC	CASSHRGSSYEQYF
TRBV6-5	TRBJ2-5	TRBD1	.	TGTGCCAGCACCCCGGACAGGGCGGGAGAGACCCAGTACTTC	CASTPDRAGETQYF
TRBV29-1	TRBJ2-5	.	few	TGCAGCGTTGGGGGGGGCCAGTTACCACAAGAGACCCAGTACTTC	CSVGGGQLPQETQYF
TRBV30	TRBJ1-3	.	.	TGTGCCTGGAGTGTACACGGGGCGAATGGAAACACCATATATTTT	CAWSVHGANGNTIYF
TRBV4-3	TRBJ2-7	.	.	TGCGCCAGCAGCCAAGATAGGGGCCATACCTACGAGCAGTACTTC	CASSQDRGHTYEQYF
TRBV18	TRBJ2-4	.	.	TGTGCCAGCTCCCGGGACTCAACACTAGCCAAAAACATTCAGTACTTC	CASSRDSTLAKNIQYF
TRBV29-1	TRBJ2-2	TRBD1	.	TGCAGCGTAGACAGGGCGAACACCGGGGAGCTGTTTTTT	CSVDRANTGELFF
TRBV10-3	TRBJ2-5	TRBD1	.	TGTGCCATCAGGGGGGACAGGGGGCGAGAGACCCAGTACTTC	CAIRGDRGRETQYF
TRBV10-3	TRBJ1-1	TRBD1	.	TGTGCCATGCGGACAGGCGGGGAAACTGAAGCTTTCTTT	CAMRTGGETEAFF
TRBV29-1	TRBJ2-5	.	few	TGCAGCGTTGAACAGCCCGGGGAGACCCAGTACTTC	CSVEQPGETQYF
TRBV30	TRBJ2-1	.	once	TGTGCCTGGAGTTCCGACCGAGGTTCCTACAATGAGCAGTTCTTC	CAWSSDRGSYNEQFF
TRBV18	TRBJ1-3	.	.	TGTGCCAGCTCACCAGTTTCACAGTTGGATAGAAACACCATATATTTT	CASSPVSQLDRNTIYF
TRBV4-3	TRBJ2-6	.	many	TGCGCCAGCAGCCACGAAGGGGCTGGGGCCAACGTCCTGACTTTC	CASSHEGAGANVLTF
TRBV2	TRBJ2-2	TRBD1	.	TGTGCCAGCGGACGGGACAGTCTGAACACCGGGGAGCTGTTTTTT	CASGRDSLNTGELFF
TRBV5-6	TRBJ1-2	.	.	TGTGCCAGCACCCGGACGGACTATGGCTACACCTTC	CASTRTDYGYTF
TRBV15	TRBJ1-6	.	.	TGTGCCACCAGACTTGGCAGGGGTGATTCACCCCTCCACTTT	CATRLGRGDSPLHF
TRBV4-3	TRBJ1-2	.	few	TGCGCCAGCAGCCAAGACGCAGGGAAGGATGGCTACACCTTC	CASSQDAGKDGYTF
TRBV2	TRBJ2-7	TRBD1	.	TGTGCCAGCAGTGTCAGGGGGCTTTACGAGCAGTACTTC	CASSVRGLYEQYF
TRBV2	TRBJ2-7	.	.	TGTGCCAGCAGTGAAGTGGGGCGGGAGTCAGGGGCTCTGGACGAGCAGTACTTC	CASSEVGRESGALDEQYF
TRBV7-2	TRBJ2-6	.	.	TGTGCCAGCAGCTTGAAGAGCTCTGGGGCCAACGTCCTGACTTTC	CASSLKSSGANVLTF
TRBV5-4	TRBJ1-6	.	.	TGTGCCAGCAGCTTGGGGTATAGGTCACCCCTCCACTTT	CASSLGYRSPLHF
TRBV5-1	TRBJ1-2	.	.	TGCGCCAGCAGCTTTCAACATGGGGAGTATTATGGCTACACCTTC	CASSFQHGEYYGYTF
TRBV10-2	TRBJ2-6	TRBD1	.	TGCGCCAGCAGTGGTTCGACAGGGGGTCCCGGGGCCAACGTCCTGACTTTC	CASSGSTGGPGANVLTF
TRBV5-1	TRBJ2-7	TRBD1	.	TGCGCCAGCAGCTTGGGACAGGGGGTGTACGAGCAGTACTTC	CASSLGQGVYEQYF
TRBV14	TRBJ1-3	.	.	TGTGCCAGCAGCCAAGATTGGATCTCTGGAAACACCATATATTTT	CASSQDWISGNTIYF
TRBV30	TRBJ1-4	.	.	TGTGCCTGGACCCCCGGGGGCCCGCGGGGTGAAAAACTGTTTTTT	CAWTPGGPRGEKLFF
TRBV27	TRBJ1-5	TRBD1	.	TGTGCCAGCAGTTTATCGGGGACAGGGGGTCAGCCCCAGCATTTT	CASSLSGTGGQPQHF
TRBV29-1	TRBJ1-1	.	.	TGCAGCGTTGGGGGAAGCACTGAAGCTTTCTTT	CSVGGSTEAFF
TRBV7-2	TRBJ1-1	.	.	TGTGCCAGCAGCTTAGAGGCACCCTTCGGAGCTTTCTTT	CASSLEAPFGAFF
TRBV29-1	TRBJ2-5	.	.	TGCAGCGTTGGAATGGGGACCCAGTACTTC	CSVGMGTQYF
TRBV7-8	TRBJ2-7	.	once	TGTGCCAGCAGCTTAGATGGCGGAGAGCAGTACTTC	CASSLDGGEQYF
TRBV4-1	TRBJ1-6	TRBD1	.	TGCGCCAGCAGCCTGGGTAGGGGGCCCAAGAATTCACCCCTCCACTTT	CASSLGRGPKNSPLHF
TRBV30	TRBJ2-3	TRBD1	.	TGTGCCTGGTCCCGGGACAGGGGGCAAGATACGCAGTATTTT	CAWSRDRGQDTQYF
TRBV4-2	TRBJ2-5	.	.	TGTGCCAGCAGCCAAGAGGCGGGGCCTCGGGAGACCCAGTACTTC	CASSQEAGPRETQYF
TRBV29-1	TRBJ2-1	.	.	TGCAGCGTTGCAAGGGTTGGGGCCAATGAGCAGTTCTTC	CSVARVGANEQFF
TRBV20-1	TRBJ2-1	.	few	TGCAGTGCACAGGAGGTAGCGGAGCAGTTCTTC	CSAQEVAEQFF
TRBV15	TRBJ2-3	.	.	TGTGCCACCAGCAGGGACCAACTCACAGATACGCAGTATTTT	CATSRDQLTDTQYF
TRBV5-4	TRBJ2-7	.	few	TGTGCCAGCAGCTTGGATCGGGGGAAATACGAGCAGTACTTC	CASSLDRGKYEQYF
TRBV7-9	TRBJ2-1	.	few	TGTGCCAGCAGCCGGATATTCGAGCAGTTCTTC	CASSRIFEQFF
TRBV5-4	TRBJ2-5	TRBD2	.	TGTGCCAGCAGCCCGAGCGGGGGGTTTCAAGAGACCCAGTACTTC	CASSPSGGFQETQYF
TRBV27	TRBJ2-6	.	.	TGTGCCAGCAGTTACTCGGCCAGGGGTGGGTCTGGGGCCAACGTCCTGACTTTC	CASSYSARGGSGANVLTF
TRBV2	TRBJ1-5	TRBD1	.	TGTGCCAGCACCGAGGACAGGGGAAGGCAGCCCCAGCATTTT	CASTEDRGRQPQHF